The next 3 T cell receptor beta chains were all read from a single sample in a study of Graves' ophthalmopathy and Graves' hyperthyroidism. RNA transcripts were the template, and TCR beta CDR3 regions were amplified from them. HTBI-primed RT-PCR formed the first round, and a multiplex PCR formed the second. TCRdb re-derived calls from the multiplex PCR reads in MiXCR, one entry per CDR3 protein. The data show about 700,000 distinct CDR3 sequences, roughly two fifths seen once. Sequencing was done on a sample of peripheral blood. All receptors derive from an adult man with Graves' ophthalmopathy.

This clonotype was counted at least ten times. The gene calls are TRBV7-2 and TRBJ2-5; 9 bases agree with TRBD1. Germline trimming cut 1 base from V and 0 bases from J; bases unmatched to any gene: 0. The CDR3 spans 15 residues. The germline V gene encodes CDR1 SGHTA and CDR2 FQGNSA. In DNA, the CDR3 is TGTGCCAGCAGCTTAGGGGACAGGGACCAAGAGACCCAGTACTTC. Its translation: CASSLGDRDQETQYF. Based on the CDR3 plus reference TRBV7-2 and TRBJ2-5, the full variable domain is GAGVSQSPSNKVTEKGKDVELRCDPISGHTALYWYRQSLGQGLEFLIYFQGNSAPDKSGLPSDRFSAERTGGSVSTLTIQRTQQEDSAVYLCASSLGDRDQETQYFGPGTRLLVL.

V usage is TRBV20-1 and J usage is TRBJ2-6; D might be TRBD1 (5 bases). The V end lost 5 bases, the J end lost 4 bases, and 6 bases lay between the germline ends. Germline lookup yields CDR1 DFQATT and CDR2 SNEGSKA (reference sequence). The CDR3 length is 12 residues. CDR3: CSARQGANVLTF. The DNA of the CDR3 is TGCAGTGCTCGACAGGGGGCCAACGTCCTGACTTTC.

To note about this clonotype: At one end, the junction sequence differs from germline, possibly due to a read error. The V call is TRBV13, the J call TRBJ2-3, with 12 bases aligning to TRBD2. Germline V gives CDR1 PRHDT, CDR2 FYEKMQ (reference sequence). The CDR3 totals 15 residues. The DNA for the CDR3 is TGTGCCAGCAGCCTAGGACTAGCGGGACTAGATACGCAGTATTTT. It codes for CASSLGLAGLDTQYF. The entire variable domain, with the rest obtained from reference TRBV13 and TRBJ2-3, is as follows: AAGVIQSPRHLIKEKRETATLKCYPIPRHDTVYWYQQGPGQDPQFLISFYEKMQSDKGSIPDRFSAQQFSDYHSELNMSSLELGDSALYFCASSLGLAGLDTQYFGPGTRLTVL.